Below are 26 T cell receptor beta chains sequenced from a single sample in a study of T cells in Graves' hyperthyroidism and ophthalmopathy. Amplified TCR beta CDR3 regions came from RNA transcripts. During a first-round RT-PCR of the TCR CDR3, the HTBI primer set was used. TCRdb re-called the multiplex PCR reads through MiXCR, storing one row per CDR3 protein. The table records 300,000 to 350,000 distinct CDR3 sequences, 15% to 20% of them present only once. The sequenced material came from blood. The source of these receptors is a woman between 40 and 55 years old with Graves' ophthalmopathy.

At least ten counts were recorded for this clonotype. This sequence joins TRBV6-5 and TRBJ1-1; D possibly corresponds to TRBD1 (5 bases). The CDR3 totals 14 residues. Germline assignment: CDR1 MNHEY and CDR2 SVGAGI. Trimming removed 2 bases at V and 5 bases at J, with 12 bases between. The DNA of the CDR3 is TGTGCCAGCAGTTACAGGGACGGTAATACTGAAGCTTTCTTT. Translated, it gives CASSYRDGNTEAFF.

This clonotype has more than one count but fewer than ten. V is TRBV6-5 and J is TRBJ1-2, with D perhaps matching TRBD1 (5 bases). The length of the CDR3 is 15 residues. Germline CDR1 is MNHEY and CDR2 is SVGAGI. Trimming left V 0 bases short and J 3 bases short, with 11 bases between. For the CDR3, the DNA is TGTGCCAGCAGTTACTCGATAGGACAAGACTATGGCTACACCTTC. The encoded protein is CASSYSIGQDYGYTF.

This clonotype was picked up a small number of times. Just one base apart from a much larger clone, this may be a read error. This chain joins TRBV30 and TRBJ1-5; TRBD1 aligns across 7 bases. J gave up 3 bases and V 5 bases, and 7 bases lay outside the gene matches. CDR1 and CDR2 from the germline V gene are GTSNPN and SVGIG (reference sequence). CDR3 size: 14 residues. CDR3: CAWAAGTVNQPQHF. DNA for the CDR3: TGTGCCTGGGCAGCCGGGACAGTCAATCAGCCCCAGCATTTT. Combining the CDR3 with reference TRBV30 and TRBJ1-5 gives the whole variable domain SQTIHQWPATLVQPVGSPLSLECTVEGTSNPNLYWYRQAAGRGLQLLFYSVGIGQISSEVPQNLSASRPQDRQFILSSKKLLLSDSGFYLCAWAAGTVNQPQHFGDGTRLSIL.

This clonotype was counted at least ten times. V gene TRBV6-5 combines with J gene TRBJ1-2; 8 bases line up with TRBD1. The germline CDR1 and CDR2 sequences are MNHEY and SVGAGI. The CDR3 is made up of 15 amino acids. The junction had 8 bases not matched to a gene; V was cut back by 5 bases and J by 3 bases. CDR3 nucleotides: TGTGCCAGCAGTCGGACAGGGCTTTCACACTATGGCTACACCTTC. It specifies CASSRTGLSHYGYTF.

The chain carries TRBV19 and TRBJ1-1, with D possibly TRBD1 on 5 matching bases. Germline lookup yields CDR1 LNHDA and CDR2 SQIVND (reference sequence). The CDR3 length is 14 residues. The germline V and J ends were trimmed by 3 bases and 4 bases, with 12 bases remaining between them. The CDR3 DNA follows: TGTGCCAGTAGTATTGGGGCGGGCCTCACTGAAGCTTTCTTT. Protein: CASSIGAGLTEAFF.

This clonotype was observed a few times. The V and J genes are TRBV12-3 or TRBV12-4 and TRBJ2-7; D may be TRBD1 or TRBD2 (5 bases each). V shed 5 bases and J shed 2 bases, with 16 bases lying between them. CDR3 size: 15 residues. The CDR3 reads CASSTTVGVPYEQYF. The CDR3 coding sequence is TGTGCCAGCAGTACCACCGTGGGGGTCCCCTACGAGCAGTACTTC.

This clonotype was seen repeatedly, ten times or more. The J gene is TRBJ1-1, the V gene TRBV5-1, with TRBD1 matching over 7 bases. V gave up 6 bases and J gave up 4 bases; unmatched junction bases: 12. The CDR3 loop spans 15 amino acids. The germline V gene has CDR1 SGHRS and CDR2 YFSETQ. Here the CDR3 DNA reads TGCGCCAGCACCTTCTCGACAGGGAGTCCCACTGAAGCTTTCTTT. It codes for CASTFSTGSPTEAFF.

Many counts were recorded for this clonotype. This rearrangement joins TRBV25-1 to TRBJ1-1; tentatively, D is TRBD1 (6 bases). Germline lookup yields CDR1 MGHDK and CDR2 SYGVNS. This CDR3 region has 21 residues. Between the trimmed V and J ends, which lost 0 bases and 6 bases, there was a span of 32 bases. The CDR3 here is CASSEYSPSIDRLPLFPEAFF. CDR3 DNA: TGTGCCAGCAGTGAATATTCCCCCTCGATCGACAGGCTCCCTCTCTTTCCTGAAGCTTTCTTT.

This clonotype was seen many times. This rearrangement joins TRBV6-4 to TRBJ2-2; D perhaps matches TRBD2 (7 bases). Germline CDR1 and CDR2: MRHNA and SNTAGT. V gave up 6 bases and J gave up 6 bases, with 17 bases separating them. The CDR3 has 15 residues. The CDR3 DNA reads TGTGCCAGCAGGGGAGGGGGAAACGAAGCCGGGGAGCTGTTTTTT. It specifies CASRGGGNEAGELFF.

This clonotype was seen repeatedly, ten times or more. The chain couples TRBV12-3 or TRBV12-4 to TRBJ1-5, with D possibly TRBD1 on 6 matching bases. The CDR3 length is 15 residues. Between the trimmed V and J ends, which lost 4 bases and 3 bases, there was a span of 13 bases. Here the CDR3 DNA reads TGTGCCAGCAGTTCTTCCGGACAGTCCAATCAGCCCCAGCATTTT. It yields the protein CASSSSGQSNQPQHF.

Ten or more counts support this clonotype. The chain uses TRBV30 and TRBJ2-2, with D unresolved. CDR3 length: 14 amino acids. V lost 3 bases to trimming and J lost 6 bases, with 14 bases between them. CDR1 is GTSNPN and CDR2 is SVGIG in the germline V gene (reference sequence). The CDR3 coding sequence is TGTGCCTGGAGGAAGGGCCCATTATCCGGGGAGCTGTTTTTT. It yields the protein CAWRKGPLSGELFF. Variable domain in full (rest from reference TRBV30 and TRBJ2-2): SQTIHQWPATLVQPVGSPLSLECTVEGTSNPNLYWYRQAAGRGLQLLFYSVGIGQISSEVPQNLSASRPQDRQFILSSKKLLLSDSGFYLCAWRKGPLSGELFFGEGSRLTVL.

This clonotype was seen repeatedly, ten times or more. The rearrangement joins TRBV5-1 to TRBJ2-5; 8 bases align to TRBD1. This CDR3 contains 14 residues. Germline trimming cut 2 bases from V and 6 bases from J; bases unmatched to any gene: 6. Germline loops: CDR1 SGHRS, CDR2 YFSETQ. The CDR3 protein is CASSLGGTGKTQYF. The CDR3 DNA reads as TGCGCCAGCAGCTTAGGCGGGACAGGAAAGACCCAGTACTTC.

The chain employs TRBV7-3 and TRBJ1-5; D is undetermined. The V gene lost 5 bases and the J gene lost 6 bases, with 14 bases spanning the gap. This CDR3 is 14 amino acids long. Germline V CDR1 and CDR2: SGHTA, FQGTGA. CDR3 nucleotides: TGTGCCAGCAGCCCCAGTGCGGTACCTCAGCCCCAGCATTTT. Amino acid sequence: CASSPSAVPQPQHF.

This clonotype was recorded once. This CDR3 is missing its conserved last phenylalanine or tryptophan, likely due to a read error. The chain recombines TRBV14 with TRBJ2-7; tentatively, D is TRBD2 (5 bases). Deletions cut 1 base from V and 4 bases from J, with 17 bases between. Per the germline V gene, CDR1 is SGHDN and CDR2 is FVKESK. The CDR3 is 16 amino acids. The CDR3 sequence is CASSQGDREVHYEQYL. CDR3 bases: TGTGCCAGCAGCCAAGGGGATCGGGAAGTCCATTACGAGCAGTACCTC.

This clonotype was detected many times. The chain has TRBV7-8 and TRBJ1-3; D uncertain. Germline CDR1 reads SGHVS; CDR2 reads FQNEAQ. Trimming removed 5 bases at V and 4 bases at J, with 6 bases between. The length of the CDR3 is 12 residues. The CDR3 nucleotides read TGTGCCAGCAGCCCGGGGGGAAACACCATATATTTT. This encodes CASSPGGNTIYF.

V is TRBV20-1 and J is TRBJ1-1, with TRBD1 as a possible D gene (5 bases). CDR3 size: 14 residues. V lost 3 bases, J lost 1 base, and 12 bases lay in between. Germline values: CDR1 DFQATT, CDR2 SNEGSKA (reference sequence). Written as DNA, the CDR3 is TGCAGTGCTAGTGAACCAGGGAAGAACACTGAAGCTTTCTTT. Its protein product is CSASEPGKNTEAFF.

At least ten counts were recorded for this clonotype. V and J are TRBV6-5 and TRBJ1-1; 8 nucleotides align to TRBD1. The J segment lost 5 bases and the V segment lost 5 bases, leaving 7 bases of the junction unmatched. CDR3 size: 14 residues. The germline CDR1 and CDR2 sequences are MNHEY and SVGAGI. CDR3 in amino acids: CASSLDRVRTEAFF. CDR3 nucleotide sequence: TGTGCCAGCAGTCTGGACAGGGTAAGGACTGAAGCTTTCTTT.

V usage is TRBV28 and J usage is TRBJ2-7; D is unresolved. The V end was cut by 5 bases, the J end by 3 bases, with 11 bases between. Per germline, CDR1 MDHEN and CDR2 SYDVKM. The CDR3 has 13 amino acids. In DNA form, the CDR3 reads TGTGCCAGCAGTGATGGGCCCATCTACGAGCAGTACTTC. Protein sequence: CASSDGPIYEQYF.

Note on this clonotype: The CDR3 ends on some other residue instead of the conserved phenylalanine or tryptophan, so this is likely a read error. It is unclear where the CDR3 begins or ends on the DNA, so no DNA is shown, and the CDR3 is as TCRdb lists it. V and J are TRBV6-1 and TRBJ1-5. The CDR3 spans 15 residues, counting both ends. Germline V lookup: CDR1 MNHNS, CDR2 SASEGT. The CDR3 protein is CASSQGINRGQPQRL.

This clonotype was counted ten times or more. This chain links TRBV19 with TRBJ1-1; D is unresolved. Trimming removed 6 bases from V and 1 base from J, with 6 bases in between. Germline V CDR1 and CDR2: LNHDA, SQIVND (reference sequence). The CDR3 runs 12 residues. The CDR3 spells CASREENTEAFF. CDR3 sequence (DNA): TGTGCCAGTAGGGAGGAGAACACTGAAGCTTTCTTT.

This clonotype came up many times. The V gene is TRBV28, the J gene TRBJ1-2; 7 bases are shared with TRBD1. Trimming took 5 bases from V and 8 from J; bases not matched to a gene: 11. Germline CDR1 reads MDHEN; CDR2 reads SYDVKM. This CDR3 has 14 residues. The CDR3 nucleotides are TGTGCCAGCAGTACGACAGGGAAGGGCGGCGGCTACACCTTC. Translated: CASSTTGKGGGYTF.

This clonotype was detected ten times or more. The rearrangement joins TRBV7-2 to TRBJ1-5; D gene unclear. This CDR3 spans 15 amino acids. Germline CDR1 reads SGHTA; CDR2 reads FQGNSA. V shed 1 base and J shed 4 bases, with 11 bases lying between them. The CDR3 DNA follows: TGTGCCAGCAGCTTAGTTGGCCTCGGGAATCAGCCCCAGCATTTT. Its translation: CASSLVGLGNQPQHF.

This clonotype has ten or more counts. V and J are TRBV30 and TRBJ2-7; D is uncertain. This CDR3 comprises 13 residues. Between the trimmed V and J ends, which lost 2 bases and 4 bases, there was a span of 12 bases. Germline CDR1 GTSNPN, CDR2 SVGIG (reference sequence). CDR3 coding DNA: TGTGCCTGGAGTAGTACGCATCTGTACGAGCAGTACTTC. It encodes CAWSSTHLYEQYF.

This chain uses TRBV6-1 with TRBJ1-2; D is undetermined. The germline CDR1 and CDR2 sequences are MNHNS and SASEGT. CDR3 length equals 14 residues. V lost 2 bases and J lost 2, with 9 bases in between. The DNA of the CDR3 is TGTGCCAGCAGTGAAAATCACAGAAACTATGGCTACACCTTC. It encodes CASSENHRNYGYTF.

Concerning this clonotype itself: At one boundary the junction diverges from the germline segment, which might be a read error. The rearrangement joins TRBV6-5 to TRBJ2-2; D is possibly TRBD2 (5 bases). CDR1 and CDR2 (germline): MNHEY, SVGAGI. The CDR3 covers 15 residues. The CDR3 DNA reads as TGTGCCAGCAGTTACAGGATAGCTGGCACCGGGGAGCTGTCTTTT. Protein: CASSYRIAGTGELSF.

This clonotype was recorded many times. V and J are TRBV12-3 or TRBV12-4 and TRBJ2-7; D unclear. This CDR3 is built from 12 residues. V lost 5 bases to trimming and J lost 2 bases, with 7 bases between them. The CDR3 DNA reads TGTGCCAGCAGTCGGACGCCCTACGAGCAGTACTTC. The encoded protein is CASSRTPYEQYF.